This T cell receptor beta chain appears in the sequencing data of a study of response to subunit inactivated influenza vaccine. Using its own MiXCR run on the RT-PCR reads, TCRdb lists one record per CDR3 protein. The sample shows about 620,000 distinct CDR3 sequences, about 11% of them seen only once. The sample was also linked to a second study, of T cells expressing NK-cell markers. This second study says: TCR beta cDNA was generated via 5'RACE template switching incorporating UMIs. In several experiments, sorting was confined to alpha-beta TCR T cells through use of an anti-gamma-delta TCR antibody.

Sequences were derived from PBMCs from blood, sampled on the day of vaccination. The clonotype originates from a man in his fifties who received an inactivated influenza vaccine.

The CDR3 region is CASSPYEGAQEKLFF. The CDR3 DNA follows: TGTGCCAGCTCACCGTACGAGGGGGCTCAGGAAAAACTGTTTTTT. This chain connects TRBV18 to TRBJ1-4; 7 nucleotides agree with TRBD1. The CDR3 contains 15 residues. J gave up 8 bases and V 3 bases, and 9 bases lay outside the gene matches. CDR1 and CDR2 (germline): KGHSH, LQKENI. Drawing the rest from reference TRBV18 and TRBJ1-4, the complete variable domain is NAGVMQNPRHLVRRRGQEARLRCSPMKGHSHVYWYRQLPEEGLKFMVYLQKENIIDESGMPKERFSAEFPKEGPSILRIQQVVRGDSAAYFCASSPYEGAQEKLFFGSGTQLSVL.